The following is a T cell receptor (beta chain) sequence with its context. The antigen is unknown. The CDR3 has 14 amino acids. Between the trimmed V and J ends, which lost 0 bases and 4 bases, there was a span of 10 bases. Germline V gene data show CDR1 as SGDLS and CDR2 as YYNGEE. The data were taken from a study of T cells in Graves' hyperthyroidism and ophthalmopathy. Study-wide findings and caveats: Appearing also in blood were most of the thyroid clonotypes expanded above 0.001.

Researchers took RNA transcripts and amplified the TCR beta CDR3 regions from them. A first-round RT-PCR of the TCR CDR3 used the HTBI primer set. A single record per CDR3 protein comes from TCRdb applying MiXCR to the multiplex PCR reads. The repertoire consists of about 480,000 distinct CDR3 sequences, with about 20% occurring once and the leading ten covering roughly 49%. The material sequenced was blood. The V gene is TRBV9, the J gene TRBJ1-2, with D maybe TRBD1 (6 bases). This receptor was obtained from a woman in her seventies with Graves' ophthalmopathy. CDR3 coding DNA: TGTGCCAGCAGCGTAGGTGGAGGGGGCTATGGCTACACCTTC. Its translation: CASSVGGGGYGYTF.